This T cell receptor beta chain is from a study of T cells in Graves' hyperthyroidism and ophthalmopathy. The TCR beta CDR3 regions underwent amplification using RNA transcripts as the source. First-round RT-PCR of the TCR CDR3 relied on the HTBI primer set. One entry per CDR3 protein results from TCRdb running MiXCR on the multiplex PCR reads. Among about 610,000 distinct CDR3 sequences listed, around 42% were seen once. The diagnoses drew upon clinical symptoms, serum thyroxine and TRAb, thyroid ultrasound and orbital computed tomography. The CDR3 sequence is 16 residues long. Germline V CDR1 and CDR2: SGDLS, YYNGEE. V gave up 4 bases and J gave up 5 bases; unmatched junction bases: 9.

The source of this sequence is a woman aged 18-29 years with Graves' hyperthyroidism. The genes are TRBV9 and TRBJ2-2; the match to TRBD2 covers 9 bases. The sample comprised peripheral blood or thyroid tissue (not recorded which). CDR3 DNA: TGTGCCAGCAGCCACCTCTTAGCGGGAGATACCGGGGAGCTGTTTTTT. Its protein product is CASSHLLAGDTGELFF.